Listed below are T cell receptor beta chains from one sample, sequenced in a study of blood T cell repertoires in COVID-19. Produced via immunoSEQ multiplex PCR; TCRdb's table is partial and in-frame only. This sample has over 250,000 clones, with 70% to 75% found just once. What was sequenced was peripheral blood. The source of these receptors is a woman of 80 years or more with acute or convalescent COVID-19. CDR3s include the opening cysteine and the closing phenylalanine or tryptophan. Fields, in order: V gene, D gene, J gene, clone size, CDR3 protein, CDR3 DNA. The D gene is left open where the match is weak. For some rows the clone size is stated as once, few or many, or as a class when expanded; others skip it.

v_call: TRBV18; d_call: -; j_call: TRBJ1-2; clone_size: -; cdr3_aa: CATEGQTNYGYTF; cdr3_nt: TGTGCCACCGAAGGACAGACAAACTATGGCTACACCTTC
v_call: TRBV18; d_call: TRBD1; j_call: TRBJ1-3; clone_size: -; cdr3_aa: CASSPYTGGTGNTIYF; cdr3_nt: TGTGCCAGCTCACCTTACACAGGGGGGACTGGAAACACCATATATTTT
v_call: TRBV18; d_call: -; j_call: TRBJ2-5; clone_size: -; cdr3_aa: CASSPNREETQYF; cdr3_nt: TGTGCCAGCTCACCAAACAGGGAAGAGACCCAGTACTTC
v_call: TRBV4-2; d_call: -; j_call: TRBJ1-1; clone_size: -; cdr3_aa: CASRRGRTENTEAFF; cdr3_nt: TGTGCCAGCAGACGCGGGAGGACGGAGAACACTGAAGCTTTCTTT
v_call: TRBV6-2/TRBV6-3; d_call: -; j_call: TRBJ1-1; clone_size: once; cdr3_aa: CASSLPAGGLNTEAFF; cdr3_nt: TGTGCCAGCAGTCTCCCCGCCGGGGGATTGAACACTGAAGCTTTCTTT
v_call: TRBV5-4; d_call: -; j_call: TRBJ1-1; clone_size: -; cdr3_aa: CASSLPGLDTEAFF; cdr3_nt: TGTGCCAGCAGCTTACCGGGACTTGACACTGAAGCTTTCTTT
v_call: TRBV11-2; d_call: TRBD1; j_call: TRBJ1-1; clone_size: -; cdr3_aa: CASSLRDRGPEAFF; cdr3_nt: TGTGCCAGCAGCCTCCGGGACAGGGGCCCTGAAGCTTTCTTT
v_call: TRBV4-1; d_call: TRBD2; j_call: TRBJ2-5; clone_size: few; cdr3_aa: CASSQVASGGGETQYF; cdr3_nt: TGCGCCAGCAGCCAAGTGGCTAGCGGGGGGGGAGAGACCCAGTACTTC
v_call: TRBV10-3; d_call: TRBD1; j_call: TRBJ2-3; clone_size: -; cdr3_aa: CAITGTGMGTDTQYF; cdr3_nt: TGTGCCATCACCGGGACAGGCATGGGGACAGATACGCAGTATTTT
v_call: TRBV15; d_call: -; j_call: TRBJ1-1; clone_size: -; cdr3_aa: CATSRDGQDYTEAFF; cdr3_nt: TGTGCCACCAGCAGAGATGGGCAGGATTACACTGAAGCTTTCTTT
v_call: TRBV7-2; d_call: -; j_call: TRBJ1-4; clone_size: -; cdr3_aa: CASSLVVTATNEKLFF; cdr3_nt: TGTGCCAGCAGCTTAGTAGTGACAGCAACTAATGAAAAACTGTTTTTT
v_call: TRBV7-8; d_call: TRBD1; j_call: TRBJ1-4; clone_size: -; cdr3_aa: CASSSKRDRNEKLFF; cdr3_nt: TGTGCCAGCAGCTCTAAAAGGGACAGAAATGAAAAACTGTTTTTT
v_call: TRBV6-6; d_call: -; j_call: TRBJ1-1; clone_size: -; cdr3_aa: CASSYSMNTEAFF; cdr3_nt: TGTGCCAGCAGTTACAGCATGAACACTGAAGCTTTCTTT
v_call: TRBV7-2; d_call: -; j_call: TRBJ1-1; clone_size: once; cdr3_aa: CASSVKAATEAFF; cdr3_nt: TGTGCCAGCAGCGTCAAGGCGGCCACTGAAGCTTTCTTT
v_call: TRBV23-1; d_call: -; j_call: TRBJ2-4; clone_size: few; cdr3_aa: CASKYLSRDIQYF; cdr3_nt: TGCGCCAGCAAATACCTATCCAGGGACATTCAGTACTTC
v_call: TRBV11-3; d_call: -; j_call: TRBJ2-5; clone_size: once; cdr3_aa: CASSLGRTVELQETQYF; cdr3_nt: TGTGCCAGCAGCTTAGGTAGGACAGTAGAACTCCAAGAGACCCAGTACTTC
v_call: TRBV7-2; d_call: TRBD1; j_call: TRBJ2-7; clone_size: -; cdr3_aa: CASSLNRGPSYEQYF; cdr3_nt: TGTGCCAGCAGTTTGAACAGGGGCCCTTCCTACGAGCAGTACTTC
v_call: TRBV9; d_call: TRBD2; j_call: TRBJ2-1; clone_size: few; cdr3_aa: CASSVSPTSHEQFF; cdr3_nt: TGTGCCAGCAGCGTCTCCCCGACTAGCCATGAGCAGTTCTTC
v_call: TRBV18; d_call: TRBD2; j_call: TRBJ2-7; clone_size: -; cdr3_aa: CASSPSGTSGSYEQYF; cdr3_nt: TGTGCCAGCTCACCTTCGGGGACTAGCGGCTCCTACGAGCAGTACTTC
v_call: TRBV24-1; d_call: -; j_call: TRBJ2-7; clone_size: -; cdr3_aa: CATSDLGDAGQVTSYEQYF; cdr3_nt: TGTGCCACCAGTGATTTGGGGGACGCGGGGCAGGTTACTAGCTACGAGCAGTACTTC
v_call: TRBV20-1; d_call: TRBD2; j_call: TRBJ2-7; clone_size: few; cdr3_aa: CSASGNSGRSYEQYF; cdr3_nt: TGCAGTGCTAGTGGGAATAGCGGGAGGTCCTACGAGCAGTACTTC
v_call: TRBV4-3; d_call: -; j_call: TRBJ1-5; clone_size: -; cdr3_aa: CASSQDVGRGGNQPQHF; cdr3_nt: TGCGCCAGCAGCCAAGATGTTGGTAGGGGTGGCAATCAGCCCCAGCATTTT
v_call: TRBV7-9; d_call: -; j_call: TRBJ2-4; clone_size: -; cdr3_aa: CASSLWGERNIQYF; cdr3_nt: TGTGCCAGCAGCTTATGGGGGGAGAGAAACATTCAGTACTTC
v_call: TRBV7-9; d_call: -; j_call: TRBJ1-2; clone_size: few; cdr3_aa: CASSLDKNGYTF; cdr3_nt: TGTGCCAGCAGCTTAGACAAAAATGGCTACACCTTC
v_call: TRBV28; d_call: TRBD2; j_call: TRBJ2-4; clone_size: -; cdr3_aa: CASSSAGGSNIQYF; cdr3_nt: TGTGCCAGCAGTTCAGCGGGGGGCTCGAACATTCAGTACTTC
v_call: TRBV4-1; d_call: TRBD1; j_call: TRBJ1-5; clone_size: -; cdr3_aa: CASSQDPTRQGGNQPQHF; cdr3_nt: TGCGCCAGCAGCCAAGACCCAACTCGACAGGGCGGCAATCAGCCCCAGCATTTT
v_call: TRBV19; d_call: -; j_call: TRBJ2-1; clone_size: -; cdr3_aa: CASSIDRTVYNEQFF; cdr3_nt: TGTGCCAGTAGTATAGATAGGACAGTTTACAATGAGCAGTTCTTC
v_call: TRBV3-1/TRBV3-2; d_call: -; j_call: TRBJ2-1; clone_size: -; cdr3_aa: CASSQATTTGEQFF; cdr3_nt: TGTGCCAGCAGCCAAGCTACGACTACGGGTGAGCAGTTCTTC
v_call: TRBV18; d_call: -; j_call: TRBJ1-6; clone_size: -; cdr3_aa: CASSPLRAGPDSPLHF; cdr3_nt: TGTGCCAGCTCACCACTGAGGGCCGGACCCGATTCACCCCTCCACTTT
v_call: TRBV27; d_call: -; j_call: TRBJ2-3; clone_size: -; cdr3_aa: CASTDGGRDTQYF; cdr3_nt: TGTGCCAGCACAGATGGGGGGAGGGATACGCAGTATTTT
v_call: TRBV11-2; d_call: TRBD2; j_call: TRBJ2-5; clone_size: -; cdr3_aa: CASSWRLAGGPRMETQYF; cdr3_nt: TGTGCCAGCAGCTGGAGGCTAGCGGGAGGGCCGAGAATGGAGACCCAGTACTTC
v_call: TRBV19; d_call: TRBD1; j_call: TRBJ1-2; clone_size: -; cdr3_aa: CASSPRDRARYGYTF; cdr3_nt: TGTGCCAGTAGTCCTAGGGACAGGGCACGCTATGGCTACACCTTC
v_call: TRBV9; d_call: TRBD1; j_call: TRBJ2-2; clone_size: -; cdr3_aa: CASSGGQGTTGELFF; cdr3_nt: TGTGCCAGCAGCGGTGGACAGGGGACCACCGGGGAGCTGTTTTTT